This T cell receptor beta chain was captured in a study of post-analysis software for immune sequencing data. Turning to this clonotype: What it binds is unknown.

This CDR3 spans 13 amino acids. CDR1 is MNHNS and CDR2 is SASEGT in the germline V gene. V lost 3 bases and J 4 bases, leaving 9 bases between the germline ends. Each TCR beta cDNA library carried unique molecular identifiers. Starting from around 1 to 10 million T cells, the study yielded about 490,000 cDNA molecules. TCRdb re-called the PCR reads with MiXCR, one entry per CDR3 protein. This table has some 890,000 distinct CDR3 sequences, about 57% appearing once. Findings and limits, study-wide: In patients, TRBV5-6, TRBV5-1 and TRBV20-1 belonged to about five TRBV segments found more frequently than in controls. F measure clustering grouped samples strongly by preparation batch. People with multiple sclerosis had a significantly lower normalized Chao1 diversity than controls did.

Sequences were obtained from blood. This chain uses TRBV6-1 with TRBJ1-1; D is ambiguous. The TCR comes from a girl aged 10-17 years with multiple sclerosis. CDR3 bases: TGTGCCAGCAGTGATCCTGGGTCCACTGAAGCTTTCTTT. It translates to CASSDPGSTEAFF.